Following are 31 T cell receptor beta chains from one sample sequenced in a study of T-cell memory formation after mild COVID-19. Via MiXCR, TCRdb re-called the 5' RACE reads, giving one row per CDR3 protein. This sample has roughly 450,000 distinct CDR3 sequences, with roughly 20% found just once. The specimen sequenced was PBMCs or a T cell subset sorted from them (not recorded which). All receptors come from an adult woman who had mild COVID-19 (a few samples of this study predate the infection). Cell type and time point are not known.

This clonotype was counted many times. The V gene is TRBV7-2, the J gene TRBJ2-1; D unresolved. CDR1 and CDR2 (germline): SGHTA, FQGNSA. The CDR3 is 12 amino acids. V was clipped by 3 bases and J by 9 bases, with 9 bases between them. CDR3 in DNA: TGTGCCAGCAGCTTCCTTTTAGCTGAGCAGTTCTTC. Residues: CASSFLLAEQFF.

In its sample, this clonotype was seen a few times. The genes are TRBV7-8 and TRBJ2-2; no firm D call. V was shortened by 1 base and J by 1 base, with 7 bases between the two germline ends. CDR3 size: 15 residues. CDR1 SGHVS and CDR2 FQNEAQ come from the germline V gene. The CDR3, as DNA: TGTGCCAGCAGCTTAGGATCCGAGAACACCGGGGAGCTGTTTTTT. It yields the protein CASSLGSENTGELFF.

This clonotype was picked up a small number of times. The CDR3 spells CASSTGSEQYF. CDR3 bases: TGTGCCAGCAGTACAGGGTCCGAGCAGTACTTC. This chain uses TRBV6-6 with TRBJ2-7; a weak D match, TRBD1 (6 bases). The CDR3 sequence is 11 residues long. V shed 5 bases and J shed 6 bases, with 8 bases lying between them. The germline V gene encodes CDR1 MNHNY and CDR2 SVGAGI (reference sequence).

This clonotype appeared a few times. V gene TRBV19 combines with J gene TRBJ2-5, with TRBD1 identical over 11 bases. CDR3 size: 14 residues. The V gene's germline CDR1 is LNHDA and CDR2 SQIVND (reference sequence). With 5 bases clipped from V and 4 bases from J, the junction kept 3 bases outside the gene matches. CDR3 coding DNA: TGTGCCAGTAGTGAGGGGACAGGGGGAGAGACCCAGTACTTC. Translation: CASSEGTGGETQYF.

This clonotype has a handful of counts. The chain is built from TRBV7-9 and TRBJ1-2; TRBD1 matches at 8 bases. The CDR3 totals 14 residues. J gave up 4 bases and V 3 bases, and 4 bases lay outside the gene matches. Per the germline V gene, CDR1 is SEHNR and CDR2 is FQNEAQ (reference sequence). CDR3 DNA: TGTGCCAGCAGCTTCGCAACAGGGGGCTATGGCTACACCTTC. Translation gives CASSFATGGYGYTF. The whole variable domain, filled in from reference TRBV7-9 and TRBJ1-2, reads DTGVSQNPRHKITKRGQNVTFRCDPISEHNRLYWYRQTLGQGPEFLTYFQNEAQLEKSRLLSDRFSAERPKGSFSTLEIQRTEQGDSAMYLCASSFATGGYGYTFGSGTRLTVV.

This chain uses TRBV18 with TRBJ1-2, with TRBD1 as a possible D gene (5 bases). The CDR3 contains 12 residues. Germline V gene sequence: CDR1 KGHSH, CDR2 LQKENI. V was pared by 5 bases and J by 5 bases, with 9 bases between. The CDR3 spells CASSTREYGYTF. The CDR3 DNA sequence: TGTGCCAGCTCAACCAGGGAATATGGCTACACCTTC.

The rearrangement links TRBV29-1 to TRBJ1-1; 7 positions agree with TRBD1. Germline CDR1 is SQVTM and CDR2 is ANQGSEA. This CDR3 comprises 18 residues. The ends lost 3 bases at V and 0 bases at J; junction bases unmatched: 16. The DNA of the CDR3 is TGCAGCGTTGAGAGAGGGGGCTTGGTTTTACCCGTGAACACTGAAGCTTTCTTT. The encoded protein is CSVERGGLVLPVNTEAFF.

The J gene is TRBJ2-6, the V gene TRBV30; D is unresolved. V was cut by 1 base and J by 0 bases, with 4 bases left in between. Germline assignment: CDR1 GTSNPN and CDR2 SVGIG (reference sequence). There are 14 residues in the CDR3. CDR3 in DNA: TGTGCCTGGAGTGGGGGCTCTGGGGCCAACGTCCTGACTTTC. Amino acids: CAWSGGSGANVLTF.

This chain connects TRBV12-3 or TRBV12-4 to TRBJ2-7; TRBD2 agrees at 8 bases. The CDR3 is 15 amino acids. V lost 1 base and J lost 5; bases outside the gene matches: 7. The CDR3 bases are TGTGCCAGCAGTTTAGAGGTAGCGGGAAGAGACGAGCAGTACTTC. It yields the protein CASSLEVAGRDEQYF.

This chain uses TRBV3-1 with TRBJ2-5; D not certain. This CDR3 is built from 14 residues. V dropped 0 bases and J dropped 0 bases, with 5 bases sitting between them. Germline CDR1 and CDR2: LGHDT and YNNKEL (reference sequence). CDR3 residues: CASSQDIYQETQYF. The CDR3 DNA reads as TGTGCCAGCAGCCAAGATATTTACCAAGAGACCCAGTACTTC.

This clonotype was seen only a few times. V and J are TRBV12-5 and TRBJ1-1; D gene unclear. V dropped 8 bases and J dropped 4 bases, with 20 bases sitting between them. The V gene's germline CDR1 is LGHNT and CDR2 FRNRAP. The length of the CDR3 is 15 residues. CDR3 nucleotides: TGTGCTAGTTCCTCGGTTGGGTATCGCACCACTGAAGCTTTCTTT. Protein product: CASSSVGYRTTEAFF.

The CDR3 coding sequence is TGTGCCAGTAGTATCGAGGCAGGGAGGGTTTACAATGAGCAGTTCTTC. Translation gives CASSIEAGRVYNEQFF. The gene calls are TRBV19 and TRBJ2-1, with 7 nucleotides matching TRBD2. Germline loops: CDR1 LNHDA, CDR2 SQIVND (reference sequence). Germline trimming cut 3 bases from V and 4 bases from J; bases unmatched to any gene: 9. The CDR3 consists of 16 residues.

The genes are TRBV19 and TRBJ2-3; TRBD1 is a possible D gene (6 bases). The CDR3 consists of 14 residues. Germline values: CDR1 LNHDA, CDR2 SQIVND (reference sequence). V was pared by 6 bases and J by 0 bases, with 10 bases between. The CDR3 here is CASRSGHSTDTQYF. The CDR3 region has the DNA TGTGCCAGTAGGTCGGGACATAGCACAGATACGCAGTATTTT.

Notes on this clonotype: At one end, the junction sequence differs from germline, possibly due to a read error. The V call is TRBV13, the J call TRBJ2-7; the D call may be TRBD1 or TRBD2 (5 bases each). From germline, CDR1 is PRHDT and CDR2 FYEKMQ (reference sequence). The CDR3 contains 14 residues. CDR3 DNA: TGTGCCAGCAGCTTAGCCGGGGACCACTACGGGCAGTACTTC. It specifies CASSLAGDHYGQYF.

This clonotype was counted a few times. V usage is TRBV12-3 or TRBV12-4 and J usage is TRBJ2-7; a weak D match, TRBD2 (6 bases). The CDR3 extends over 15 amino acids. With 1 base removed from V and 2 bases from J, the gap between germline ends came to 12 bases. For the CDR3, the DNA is TGTGCCAGCAGTTTAGAGCGGGTGAAAACCTACGAGCAGTACTTC. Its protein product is CASSLERVKTYEQYF.

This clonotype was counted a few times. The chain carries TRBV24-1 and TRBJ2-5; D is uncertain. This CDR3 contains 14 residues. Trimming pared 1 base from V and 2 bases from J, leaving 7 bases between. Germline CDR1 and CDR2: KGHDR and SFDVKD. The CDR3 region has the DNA TGTGCCACCAGTGATTTTATAGGTCAAGAGACCCAGTACTTC. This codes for CATSDFIGQETQYF.

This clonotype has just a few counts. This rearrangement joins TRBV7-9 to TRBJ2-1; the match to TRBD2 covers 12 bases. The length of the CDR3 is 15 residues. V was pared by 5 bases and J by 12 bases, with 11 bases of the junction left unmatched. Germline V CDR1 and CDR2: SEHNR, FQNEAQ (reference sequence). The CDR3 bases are TGTGCCAGCAGCCCGGCGGCTAGCGGGAGGGTCGGGCAGTTCTTC. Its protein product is CASSPAASGRVGQFF.

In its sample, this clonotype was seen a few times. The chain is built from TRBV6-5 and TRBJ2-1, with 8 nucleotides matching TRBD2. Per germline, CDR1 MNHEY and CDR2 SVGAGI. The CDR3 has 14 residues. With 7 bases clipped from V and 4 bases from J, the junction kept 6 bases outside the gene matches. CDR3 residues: CASTGGLGYNEQFF. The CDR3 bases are TGTGCCAGCACTGGGGGACTAGGTTACAATGAGCAGTTCTTC.

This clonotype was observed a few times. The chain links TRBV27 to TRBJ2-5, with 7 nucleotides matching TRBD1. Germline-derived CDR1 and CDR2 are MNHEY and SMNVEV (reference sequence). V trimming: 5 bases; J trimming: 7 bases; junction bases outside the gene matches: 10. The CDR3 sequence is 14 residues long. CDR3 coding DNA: TGTGCCAGCAGTCCCGACAGGGCCATCGGGACCCAGTACTTC. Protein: CASSPDRAIGTQYF.

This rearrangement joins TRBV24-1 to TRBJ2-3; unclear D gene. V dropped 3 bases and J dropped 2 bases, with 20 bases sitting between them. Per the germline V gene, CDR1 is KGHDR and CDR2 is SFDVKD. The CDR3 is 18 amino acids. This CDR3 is CATSDPGPISTLTDTQYF. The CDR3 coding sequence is TGTGCCACCAGTGATCCTGGTCCTATCTCCACCCTCACAGATACGCAGTATTTT.

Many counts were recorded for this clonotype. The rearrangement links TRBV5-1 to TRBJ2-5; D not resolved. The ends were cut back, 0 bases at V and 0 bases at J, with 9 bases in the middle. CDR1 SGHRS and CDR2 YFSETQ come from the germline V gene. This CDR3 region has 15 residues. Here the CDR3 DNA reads TGCGCCAGCAGCTTGGCAGGTTTATACCAAGAGACCCAGTACTTC. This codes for CASSLAGLYQETQYF.

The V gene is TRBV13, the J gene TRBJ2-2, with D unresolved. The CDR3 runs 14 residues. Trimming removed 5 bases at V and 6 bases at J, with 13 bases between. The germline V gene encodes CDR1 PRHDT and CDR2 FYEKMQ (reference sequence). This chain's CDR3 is CASSPKFTAGELFF. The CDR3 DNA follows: TGTGCCAGCAGCCCAAAATTTACTGCCGGGGAGCTGTTTTTT.

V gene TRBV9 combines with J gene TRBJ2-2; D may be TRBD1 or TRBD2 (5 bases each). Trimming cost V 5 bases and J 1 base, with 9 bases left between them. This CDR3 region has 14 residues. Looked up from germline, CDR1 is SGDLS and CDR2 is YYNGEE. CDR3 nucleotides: TGTGCCAGCAGAACAGGAGGGAACACCGGGGAGCTGTTTTTT. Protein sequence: CASRTGGNTGELFF.

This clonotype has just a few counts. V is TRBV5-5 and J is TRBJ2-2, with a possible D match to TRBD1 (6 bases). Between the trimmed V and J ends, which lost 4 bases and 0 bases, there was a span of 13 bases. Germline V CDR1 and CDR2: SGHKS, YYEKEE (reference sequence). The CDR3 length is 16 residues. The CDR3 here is CASSPLGHSNTGELFF. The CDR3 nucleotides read TGTGCCAGCAGCCCGCTGGGACACTCGAACACCGGGGAGCTGTTTTTT.

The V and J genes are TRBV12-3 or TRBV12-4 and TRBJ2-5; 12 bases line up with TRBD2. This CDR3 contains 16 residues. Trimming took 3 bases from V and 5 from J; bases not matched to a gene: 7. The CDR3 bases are TGTGCCAGCAGTTTCTGGCTAGCGGGAGGGGGGGAGACCCAGTACTTC. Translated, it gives CASSFWLAGGGETQYF.

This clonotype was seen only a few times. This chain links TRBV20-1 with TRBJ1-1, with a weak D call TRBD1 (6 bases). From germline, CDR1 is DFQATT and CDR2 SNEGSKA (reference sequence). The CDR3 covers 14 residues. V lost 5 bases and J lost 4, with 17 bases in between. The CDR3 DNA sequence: TGCAGTGCTCGACACAGGGAAGCGAGCACTGAAGCTTTCTTT. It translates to CSARHREASTEAFF.

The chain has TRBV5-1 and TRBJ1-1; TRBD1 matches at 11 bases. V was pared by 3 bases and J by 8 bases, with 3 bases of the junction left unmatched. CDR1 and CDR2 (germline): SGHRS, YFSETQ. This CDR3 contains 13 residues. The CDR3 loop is CASSWTGGAEAFF. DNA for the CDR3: TGCGCCAGCAGCTGGACAGGGGGCGCAGAAGCTTTCTTT.

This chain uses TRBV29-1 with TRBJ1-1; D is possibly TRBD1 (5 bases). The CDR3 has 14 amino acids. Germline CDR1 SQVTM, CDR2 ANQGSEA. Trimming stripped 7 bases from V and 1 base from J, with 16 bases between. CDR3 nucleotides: TGCAGCGCCTCCCCCGTCGGGGGGAACACTGAAGCTTTCTTT. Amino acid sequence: CSASPVGGNTEAFF.

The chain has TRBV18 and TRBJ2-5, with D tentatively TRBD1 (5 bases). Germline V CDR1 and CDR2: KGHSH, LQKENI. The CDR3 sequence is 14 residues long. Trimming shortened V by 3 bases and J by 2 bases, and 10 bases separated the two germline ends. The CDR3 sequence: CASSPRVWQETQYF. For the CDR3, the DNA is TGTGCCAGCTCACCCAGGGTGTGGCAAGAGACCCAGTACTTC. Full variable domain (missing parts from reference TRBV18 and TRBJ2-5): NAGVMQNPRHLVRRRGQEARLRCSPMKGHSHVYWYRQLPEEGLKFMVYLQKENIIDESGMPKERFSAEFPKEGPSILRIQQVVRGDSAAYFCASSPRVWQETQYFGPGTRLLVL.

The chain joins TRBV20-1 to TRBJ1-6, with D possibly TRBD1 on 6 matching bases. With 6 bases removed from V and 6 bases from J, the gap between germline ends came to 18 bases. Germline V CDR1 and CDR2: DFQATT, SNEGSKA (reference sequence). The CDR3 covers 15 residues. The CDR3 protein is CSAPTGHGSNSPLHF. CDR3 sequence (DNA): TGCAGTGCGCCTACAGGGCACGGAAGTAATTCACCCCTCCACTTT.

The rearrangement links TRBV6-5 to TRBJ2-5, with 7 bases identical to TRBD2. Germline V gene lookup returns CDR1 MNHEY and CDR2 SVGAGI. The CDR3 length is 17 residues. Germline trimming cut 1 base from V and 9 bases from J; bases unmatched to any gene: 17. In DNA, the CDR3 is TGTGCCAGCAGTTACTTCGCGCCCCCAGGTGCGGGAGATCCCCAGTACTTC. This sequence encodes CASSYFAPPGAGDPQYF.